This TCR beta chain was sequenced for a study of beta chain features in type 1 diabetes. General study points: Type 1 diabetes patients had TCRB CDR3s that were shorter (moderately but significantly so) in all four CD4+ subsets.

Sequencing targeted expressed TCRB transcripts, as all isolated RNA had been reverse transcribed. Method: immunoSEQ multiplex PCR; TCRdb's copy keeps in-frame clones and lacks some. The profile shows some 350,000 clones, 8.5% to 10% of them singletons. Regarding this clone: Its target is unknown.

V shed 4 bases and J shed 5 bases, with 6 bases lying between them. CDR1 is SEHNR and CDR2 is FQNEAQ in the germline V gene (reference sequence). CDR3 length: 11 residues. This chain links TRBV7-9 with TRBJ2-7; no firm D call. The source is a man younger than 40 with type 1 diabetes. Sequencing input: central memory CD4+ T cells from blood. CDR3 in amino acids: CASSSSDEQYF. CDR3 nucleotide sequence: TGTGCCAGCAGCTCGTCAGACGAGCAGTACTTC.